This TCR beta chain originates from a study of T cell responses to AZD1222 COVID-19 vaccine. Study conclusions and caveats: Mapped onto spike, vaccine-associated CD4 TCRs spanned it and were dominant at 160-218 and 743-854.

Profiling relied on immunoSEQ multiplex PCR, and the TCRdb table lists in-frame clones only, not all of them. The data contain roughly 67,000 clones, approximately 88% of them singletons. A note on this clone: What it binds is unknown.

The sequencing used peripheral blood, collected on day 0 of AZD1222 vaccination. This TCR came from an adult in good health.

The CDR3 bases are TGCGCCAGCAGCTTGTGGGGGGCAACTAATGAAAAACTGTTTTTT. Protein product: CASSLWGATNEKLFF. This sequence joins TRBV5-1 and TRBJ1-4; a possible D gene is TRBD1 (5 bases). Trimming left V 1 base short and J 0 bases short, with 7 bases between. The CDR3 runs 15 residues. CDR1 and CDR2 from the germline V gene are SGHRS and YFSETQ.